This paragraph reports one TCR beta chain. Its specificity is unknown. Constant-segment-primed 5'RACE gave TCR alpha and TCR beta cDNA libraries with sample barcodes and UMIs. TCRdb re-called the 5' RACE reads through MiXCR, storing one row per CDR3 protein. The sample has roughly 400,000 distinct CDR3 sequences, roughly 26% seen once; the top ten hold 8.5% to 9%. The record originates from a study of T-cell memory formation after mild COVID-19. Germline V gives CDR1 SGHDN, CDR2 FVKESK. This CDR3 has 13 amino acids. V was clipped by 8 bases and J by 4 bases, with 12 bases between them. The study, taken as a whole, reports: SARS-CoV-2 specificity of second-wave clones peaking day 37 was unconfirmed. Some responding clones appeared in pre-infection memory, suggesting cross-reactive memory joined. A second wave expanding day 15 to 37 was CD4+-biased; contracting clones were balanced.

The specimen sequenced was PBMCs or a T cell subset sorted from them (not recorded which). V is TRBV14 and J is TRBJ2-1, with D unresolved. The TCR comes from an adult woman who had mild COVID-19 (a few samples of this study predate the infection). Cell type and time point are not known. CDR3 DNA: TGTGCCAGCCGAGCGACGGCTTACAATGAGCAGTTCTTC. Translation gives CASRATAYNEQFF.